The present T cell receptor (beta chain) was sequenced within a study of cytotoxic CD8 clonotypes in ibrutinib-treated CLL (dated by TCRdb to about 2021). Regarding the research as a whole: In this cohort, over 14 patients were treatment-naive and roughly 10 were relapsed/refractory, while around 17 had unmutated IGHV. Of the approximately 86 people in the trial, around 24 had longitudinal samples available. On average, each sample yielded roughly 250,000 productive templates and tens of thousands of productive rearrangements. Every remission and progressive disease sample was obtained while ibrutinib was still being received by the patients. Response samples were obtained after a median of around 11 months of treatment, with a range of roughly 6 to 40 months. Partial responses were observed in about 25 patients and complete responses in 2; after a median follow-up of 68 months, remission was maintained in approximately 14 patients and progression was observed in some 12. Cryopreserved peripheral blood mononuclear cells were collected before treatment, at response, and at either disease progression or sustained remission. General conclusions and limits of the study: Public clonotypes were rare and either contracted or stayed stable during treatment, and the rise in clonality at ibrutinib response reflected the expansion of private clonotypes. Sampling times were not matched between patients in sustained remission and patients whose disease was progressing, and lymph node repertoires were not examined. Clonality rose at ibrutinib response, remained stable during sustained remission, and dropped back toward baseline at progression. Baseline clonality exceeded that of age-matched healthy donors and correlated strongly with circulating CD8+ T-cell counts.

The sample's time point, from its label and the paper: 20 to 30 months on ibrutinib. For TCR beta library preparation, 1.5 to 2 micrograms of genomic DNA was extracted from cryopreserved PBMCs. Longitudinal blood samples from CLL patients on ibrutinib monotherapy were analyzed using high-throughput TCR beta sequencing. Patients were enrolled in a phase 2 open-label single-center ibrutinib monotherapy trial. As to this clone: What antigen it recognizes has not been identified. No qualities accompany the bases; no much larger clone lies one base away.

V was cut back by 0 bases and J by 2 bases, leaving a gap of 11 bases between them. Via the germline V gene, CDR1 is SGHRS and CDR2 YFSETQ. From cysteine to phenylalanine, the CDR3 is 15 amino acids long. This entry keeps only the CDR3 DNA: 45 bases, framed from base 1. Each clonotype received, on average, around 10x coverage in deep resolution sequencing performed on a MiSeq, where the target depth lay between 1 in 1 million and 1 in 200,000 T cells. The immunoSEQ hsTCRB Kit was used to generate TCR beta libraries. Regarding the original processing steps: The data were analyzed with ImmunoSEQ Analyzer and ImmunoSEQ Data Assistant, and V, D and J gene assignments followed IMGT definitions. Clonality, which ranges from 0 to 1, was calculated as one minus the normalized Shannon entropy of productive rearrangement frequencies. Only overrepresented clonotypes making up at least 0.05% of each patient's repertoire were included in the public clonotype analysis. Repertoires from about a dozen age-matched healthy donors in immuneACCESS were used as clonality controls. In its TCRdb copy, this immuneACCESS table keeps in-frame sequences only and misses some clones. Where compared with another copy, unresolved V genes explain less than half of these, and the others have no known cause. That table gives V, J and clone size, and the DNA gave D and trimming. The sample profile shows more than 85,000 clones; about 74% of them were found once. 20% to 25% of the sample rests with the top ten.

This clonotype was obtained from a human donor with chronic lymphocytic leukemia. This receptor chain uses TRBV5-1 and TRBJ2-5, with the D gene not clear enough to name. The sample consisted of PBMCs, taken after 24 months of ibrutinib treatment. The nucleotides are TGCGCCAGCAGCTTGGCCGGTCACGGACAAGAGACCCAGTACTTC. Its product reads: CASSLAGHGQETQYF.